The text below deals with one TCR beta chain. Its cognate antigen has yet to be identified. No base qualities exist here, and no much larger clone lies one base off it. The sample originates from a study of cytomegalovirus exposure and HLA in healthy donors (TCRdb year 2017). Regarding the study in general: An earlier analysis of 587 of the donors reported approximately 270 Gb of sequence data and approximately 110 million unique TCR beta sequences from 150 million to 200 million T cells. A separate validation cohort of 100 to 150 different subjects was used in addition to the roughly 670-subject first cohort. Among some 400 genotyped donors of the cohort, an average of approximately 240,000 unique TCR beta nucleotide sequences was sequenced per donor, of which roughly 18% were non-productive. Typing coverage varied by locus: roughly 629-640 donors for A, B, C, DRB1 and DQB1; roughly 510 for DQA1; around 570 for DPA1; some 470 for DPB1. The study used immunosequencing to profile the T cell repertoires of 600 to 850 subjects and linked those repertoires to cytomegalovirus serostatus. Every repertoire in the discovery cohort had been generated on one and the same sequencing platform. In a later analysis, previously published TCR beta repertoires from 550 to 700 donors were re-analyzed and high-resolution HLA genotyping was added so that TCR occurrence patterns could be studied. In a later genetic analysis, genome-wide SNP genotypes for 398 of the 666 donors were used, and that subset was treated as a discovery cohort. A handful of DR-DQ haplotypes were handled as single units for association and clustering because linkage in the cohort was strong. Rather than drawing on any new phenotypic data, the later analysis identified candidate immune exposures from TCR beta sequences and the way those sequences occurred across donors. About 320 gigabases of sequencing data and approximately 85 million unique TCR sequences were included in an early release covering 500 to 750 HLA-typed donors. The aim of the study was to test whether cataloging public T cell receptors could identify signatures of past pathogen exposure. An earlier analysis of around 640 of the donors used high-throughput TCR beta sequencing to judge whether each TCR beta V gene segment behaved as functional or pseudogenic. To predict cytomegalovirus infection status, the study brought together high-throughput TCR immunosequencing, statistical association of individual TCRs with disease status, and machine learning. HLA typing included class I and class II loci at four-digit resolution. Of the 350 to 450 genotyped donors, about 80% fell in the genetic ancestry cluster associated with self-reported Caucasian donors. Donor age, sex, ethnicity and CMV serostatus were compiled alongside the repertoire data. Beyond this particular receptor, the publication reports: Because HLA typing was missing for some donors at each locus, association tests included only the typed subset. At a false discovery rate of 0.05, a later analysis linked about 17,000 TCR beta sequences to specific HLA alleles. CMV serostatus was the only immune exposure information available for the cohort. According to a later analysis, TCR association rates differed among HLA loci, with DRB1 alleles showing the most associated TCRs and HLA-C alleles showing the fewest. The authors suggested that the approach could potentially be extended to other disease states and immunological phenotypes. A cluster of highly shared sequence variants was judged likely to be a technical artifact of the sequencing pipeline. A total of 150 to 200 TCR beta chains were listed by the study as associated with cytomegalovirus. In a later analysis, HLA-associated TCR beta chains were found to be more clonally expanded and to have lower generation probabilities than equally common non-associated chains. Most TCR sequences were seen in very few donors, while some public TCRs were found in many individuals. According to a later analysis, parvovirus B19, influenza, CMV and Epstein-Barr virus appeared linked to several top co-occurrence clusters. Because counts were too low, 15 to 20 rarely observed V segments, including chromosome 9 orphons, were excluded from the earlier analysis of 587 of the donors. The presence/absence analyses assumed that sequencing depth was roughly uniform across donors, and that assumption may not be true. The classifier was reported to diagnose cytomegalovirus status with high specificity and sensitivity in both the original and validation cohorts. A later genetic analysis associated a missense DCLRE1C variant with V-gene and J-gene trimming of TCR beta chains, and an independent cohort replicated the association. In vitro tests confirmed that three of the cytomegalovirus-associated TCR beta chains recognize cytomegalovirus antigens. In a later analysis, most CMV-associated TCR beta chains were found to appear HLA-restricted, with HLA associations seemingly driven largely by CMV exposure. A further reported finding was that TCR beta sequences accurately predicted the HLA-A and HLA-B alleles for most subjects in the first cohort. Linkage disequilibrium might explain the correlated functional status among segregating V segments, but an unknown experimental factor could not be excluded. According to a later genetic analysis, donors in an Asian-associated ancestry cluster had fewer N-insertions in productive TCRs than the approximately 700-donor mean. An earlier analysis of 587 of the donors showed that most TCR beta V segments appeared in productive rearrangements either about 87% or about 30% of the time, which broadly matched IMGT annotations. In this cohort, only TCR beta chains were sequenced, and detectable features were limited by the absence of alpha or paired-chain data. Some IMGT-functional V segments, including TRBV6-2 and TRBV6-3, could not be distinguished by the 87-base-pair reads and were therefore excluded. Assigning TCR associations to individual alleles was difficult when HLA alleles, especially DR and DQ, strongly co-occurred.

Inclusive of the bounding cysteine and phenylalanine, the CDR3 is 15 residues long. Only the CDR3 region is kept as DNA, spanning 45 bases read in frame from base 1. V trim: 8 bases; J trim: 5 bases; unmatched bases: 11. From the germline V gene, CDR1 is MNHNS and CDR2 is SASEGT. The cohort consisted of 650 to 850 healthy bone marrow donors. Cohort members were all nominally healthy when sampled, although unrecorded immune exposures were likely present. The donor was CMV seronegative and belonged to the group of under 400 seronegative cohort members. Each donor provided a peripheral blood sample, and peripheral blood mononuclear cells were used for TCR beta sequencing. The Qiagen DNeasy Blood Extraction Kit was used to extract genomic DNA from the blood cell samples. Library preparation was by the immunoSEQ multiplex PCR assay. The multiplex PCR relied on a mix of 60 forward primers for TCR Vbeta segments and 13 reverse primers for TCR Jbeta segments. The CDR3 region of rearranged TCR beta genes was amplified from genomic DNA by a multiplex PCR assay. The amplified TCR beta libraries were sequenced on the Illumina HiSeq System as 87-base-pair reads. The authors processed their data as follows. In a later analysis, roughly 80 million unique TCR beta chains were counted across the approximately 670 repertoires, and approximately 9.9 million of these chains were shared by at least two donors. Raw reads were error-corrected and collapsed into unique sequences with a nearest-neighbor algorithm that merged closely related sequences to remove PCR and sequencing errors. CDR3 sequences were aligned to IMGT reference sequences to assign V, D and J gene segments. For a sequence to be retained, a match of at least six nucleotides was required to both a V gene segment and a J gene segment. Rearrangements were classified as productive when the CDR3 lacked stop codons and remained in frame with V and J, and all other rearrangements were classified as non-productive. Following IMGT convention, CDR3 was defined as the stretch from the second conserved V-encoded cysteine up to the conserved J-encoded phenylalanine. Sequences without an unambiguous match to a single V gene segment were excluded from the earlier analysis of about 630 of the donors. In an earlier analysis of several hundred of the donors, a V segment was called functional when productive rearrangements were above 56.7%, and segregating when the standard deviation between donors exceeded 5%. A statistical classification framework was built to diagnose cytomegalovirus status from the catalog of TCR beta chain sequences. V and J gene assignment, in a later analysis, came from comparing TCR nucleotide sequences with IMGT/GENE-DB human TR gene sequences. Using the TCRdist pipeline, a later analysis assigned CDR3 sequences along with most-parsimonious VDJ recombination scenarios. In a later analysis, every TCR beta chain was defined by the combination of its CDR3 amino acid sequence and its V-gene family, and reads without a unique V-gene family were dropped. A later analysis removed several hundred highly shared, low-generation-probability nucleotide sequences to deal with suspected cross-contamination and a sequencing artifact. In a later analysis, a clonal expansion index was calculated for each public chain from normalized within-repertoire ranks of inferred template counts. In a later analysis, generation probabilities were computed using a VDJ recombination model fitted to out-of-frame rearrangements, and the results were checked against IGoR. In a later analysis, hypergeometric tests were used to score TCR-TCR, TCR-HLA and TCR-CMV co-occurrence, with a repertoire-size bias correction applied to TCR pairs. To estimate false discovery rates, a later analysis permuted the HLA or CMV assignments 20 times. In a later analysis, co-occurring TCRs were grouped with DBSCAN, and TCRdist sequence similarity was added when clustering was performed within HLA-allele-positive subsets. Repertoires with fewer than 30,000 or more than 120,000 public chains were left out of co-occurrence clustering, as were roughly five repertoires with anomalous nucleotide sharing. TCRdb limited this immuneACCESS table to in-frame rearrangements with V and J called. A share of clones is missing; checked studies link under half to unresolved V genes, and the rest is unexplained. Clonal size and the V and J genes are those of that table, whereas D and trimming came from the DNA. For this sample there are fewer than 250,000 clones; approximately 79% appear just once. Of the sample, around 2% falls within the top ten clones.

Sequencing used PBMCs. The V gene is TRBV6-1 and the J gene is TRBJ1-5, with 8 middle bases fitting TRBD1. This TCR came from a man younger than 30 in good health and CMV-seronegative. The CDR3 is CASRLDRVVYQPQHF. DNA sequence: TGTGCCAGCCGCCTGGACAGGGTCGTTTATCAGCCCCAGCATTTT.